This section outlines one TCR beta chain sequence together with its context. V was pared by 7 bases and J by 4 bases, with 11 bases between. Germline values: CDR1 SQVTM, CDR2 ANQGSEA. This CDR3 has 11 residues. The method was immunoSEQ multiplex PCR; TCRdb's version includes in-frame clones alone and lacks a portion of them. The table lists under 30,000 clones, roughly 85% of them singletons. The sample is drawn from a study of blood T cell repertoires in COVID-19. Looking at the study overall: PBMCs, B-cell-depleted T cells, or T cells provided the cDNA or gDNA that made up the material.

This TCR came from a woman of 80 years or more with active or convalescent COVID-19. The gene calls are TRBV29-1 and TRBJ2-7; D is possibly TRBD2 (6 bases). Sequencing was performed on peripheral blood. The CDR3 is CSALSGYEQYF. Written as DNA, the CDR3 is TGCAGCGCCCTTAGCGGATACGAGCAGTACTTC.